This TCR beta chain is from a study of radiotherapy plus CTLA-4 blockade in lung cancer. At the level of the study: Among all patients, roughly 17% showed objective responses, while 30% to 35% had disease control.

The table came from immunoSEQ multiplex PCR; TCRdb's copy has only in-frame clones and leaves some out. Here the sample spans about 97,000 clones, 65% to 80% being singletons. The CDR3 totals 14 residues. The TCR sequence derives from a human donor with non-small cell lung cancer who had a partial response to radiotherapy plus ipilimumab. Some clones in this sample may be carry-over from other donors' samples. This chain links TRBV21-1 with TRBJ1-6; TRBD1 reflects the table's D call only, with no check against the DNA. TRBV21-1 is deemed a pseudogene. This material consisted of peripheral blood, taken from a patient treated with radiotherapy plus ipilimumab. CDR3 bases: TGTGCCAGCAGGACGGGACAGGGGAATTCACCCCTCCACTTT. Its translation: CASRTGQGNSPLHF.